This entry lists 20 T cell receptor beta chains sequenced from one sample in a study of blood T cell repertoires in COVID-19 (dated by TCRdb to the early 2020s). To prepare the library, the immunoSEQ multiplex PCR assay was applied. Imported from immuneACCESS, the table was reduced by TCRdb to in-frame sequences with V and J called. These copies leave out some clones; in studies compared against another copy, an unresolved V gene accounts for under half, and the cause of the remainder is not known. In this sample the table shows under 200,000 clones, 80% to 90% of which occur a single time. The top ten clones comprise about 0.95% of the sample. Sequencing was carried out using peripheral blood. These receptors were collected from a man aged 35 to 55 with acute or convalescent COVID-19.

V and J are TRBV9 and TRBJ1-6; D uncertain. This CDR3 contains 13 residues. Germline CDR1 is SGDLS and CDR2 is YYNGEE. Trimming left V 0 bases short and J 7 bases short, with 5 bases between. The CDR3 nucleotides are TGTGCCAGCAGCGTAGATCCGAATTCACCCCTCCACTTT. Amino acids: CASSVDPNSPLHF.

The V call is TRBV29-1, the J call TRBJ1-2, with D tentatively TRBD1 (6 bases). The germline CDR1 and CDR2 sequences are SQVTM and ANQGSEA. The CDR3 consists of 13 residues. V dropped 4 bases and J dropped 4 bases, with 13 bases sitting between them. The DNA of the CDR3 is TGCAGCGTTGGAGGTTCAGGGGTCTATGGCTACACCTTC. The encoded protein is CSVGGSGVYGYTF.

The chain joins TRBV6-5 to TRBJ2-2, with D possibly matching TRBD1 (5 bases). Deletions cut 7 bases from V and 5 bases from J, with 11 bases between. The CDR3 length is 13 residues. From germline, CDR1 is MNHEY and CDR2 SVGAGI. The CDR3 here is CASISGRTGELFF. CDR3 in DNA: TGTGCCAGCATATCAGGGCGTACCGGGGAGCTGTTTTTT.

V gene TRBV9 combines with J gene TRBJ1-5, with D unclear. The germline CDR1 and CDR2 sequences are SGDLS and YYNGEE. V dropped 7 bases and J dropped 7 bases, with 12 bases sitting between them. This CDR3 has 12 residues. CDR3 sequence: CASGGRMQPQHF. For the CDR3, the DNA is TGTGCCAGCGGCGGCAGGATGCAGCCCCAGCATTTT.

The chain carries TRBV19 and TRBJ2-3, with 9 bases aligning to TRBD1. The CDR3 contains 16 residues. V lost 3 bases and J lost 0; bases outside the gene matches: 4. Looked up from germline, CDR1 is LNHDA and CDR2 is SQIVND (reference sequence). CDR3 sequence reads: CASSIGTGLSTDTQYF. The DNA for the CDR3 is TGTGCCAGTAGTATCGGGACAGGGTTGAGCACAGATACGCAGTATTTT.

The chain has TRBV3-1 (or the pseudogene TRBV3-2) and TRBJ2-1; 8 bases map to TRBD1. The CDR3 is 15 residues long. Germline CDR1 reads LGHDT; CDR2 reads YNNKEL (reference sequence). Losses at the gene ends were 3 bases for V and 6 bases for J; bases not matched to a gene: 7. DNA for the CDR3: TGTGCCAGCAGCCACAGACGGACAGGGACCAATGAGCAGTTCTTC. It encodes CASSHRRTGTNEQFF.

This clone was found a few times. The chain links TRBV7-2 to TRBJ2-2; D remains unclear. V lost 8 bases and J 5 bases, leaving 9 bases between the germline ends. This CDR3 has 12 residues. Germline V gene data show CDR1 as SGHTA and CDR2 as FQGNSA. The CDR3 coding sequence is TGTGCCAGCTCCCGGTGGACCGGGGAGCTGTTTTTT. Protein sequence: CASSRWTGELFF.

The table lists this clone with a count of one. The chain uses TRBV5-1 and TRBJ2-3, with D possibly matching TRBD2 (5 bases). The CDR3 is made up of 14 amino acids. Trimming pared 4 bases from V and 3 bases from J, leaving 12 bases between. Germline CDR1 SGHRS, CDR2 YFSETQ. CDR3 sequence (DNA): TGCGCCAGCAGCCTAGGACTTGAGACAGATACGCAGTATTTT. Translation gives CASSLGLETDTQYF.

CDR3 sequence reads: CASSLMAQRTTDTQYF. Written as DNA, the CDR3 is TGTGCCAGCAGCTTAATGGCCCAGCGGACCACAGATACGCAGTATTTT. The rearrangement uses TRBV11-1 and TRBJ2-3; a weak D match, TRBD2 (5 bases). Deletions cut 2 bases from V and 2 bases from J, with 14 bases between. The CDR3 loop spans 16 amino acids. Germline CDR1 is SGHAT and CDR2 is FQDESV (reference sequence).

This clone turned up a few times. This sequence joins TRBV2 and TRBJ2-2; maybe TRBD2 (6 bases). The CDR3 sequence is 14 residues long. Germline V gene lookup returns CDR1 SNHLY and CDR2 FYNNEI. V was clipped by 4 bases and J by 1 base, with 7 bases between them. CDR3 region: CASSVGGNTGELFF. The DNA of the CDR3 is TGTGCCAGCAGTGTGGGAGGGAACACCGGGGAGCTGTTTTTT.

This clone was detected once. In DNA form, the CDR3 reads TGCAGTGCTTTCAGAGGAAACACCATATATTTT. It codes for CSAFRGNTIYF. This chain connects TRBV20-1 to TRBJ1-3; D unclear. Per the germline V gene, CDR1 is DFQATT and CDR2 is SNEGSKA (reference sequence). Between the trimmed V and J ends, which lost 5 bases and 4 bases, there was a span of 6 bases. This CDR3 comprises 11 residues.

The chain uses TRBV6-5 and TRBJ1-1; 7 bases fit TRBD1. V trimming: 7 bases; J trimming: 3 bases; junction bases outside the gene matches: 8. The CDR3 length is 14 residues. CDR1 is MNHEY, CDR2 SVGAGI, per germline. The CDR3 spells CASTIGGIYTEAFF. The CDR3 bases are TGTGCCAGCACTATAGGGGGCATCTACACTGAAGCTTTCTTT.

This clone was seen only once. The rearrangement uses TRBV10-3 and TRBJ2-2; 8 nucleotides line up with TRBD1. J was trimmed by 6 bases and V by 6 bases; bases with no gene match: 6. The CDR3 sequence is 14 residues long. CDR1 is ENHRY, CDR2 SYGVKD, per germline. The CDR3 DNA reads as TGTGCCATCAGGCGGACAGGGCTCCCCGGGGAGCTGTTTTTT. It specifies CAIRRTGLPGELFF.

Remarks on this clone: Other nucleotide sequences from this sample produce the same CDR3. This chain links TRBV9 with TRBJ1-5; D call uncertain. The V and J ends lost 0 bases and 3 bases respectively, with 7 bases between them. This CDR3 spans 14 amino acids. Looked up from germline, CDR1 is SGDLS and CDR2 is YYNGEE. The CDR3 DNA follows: TGTGCCAGCAGCGTAGGTACAGACAATCAGCCCCAGCATTTT. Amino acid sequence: CASSVGTDNQPQHF.

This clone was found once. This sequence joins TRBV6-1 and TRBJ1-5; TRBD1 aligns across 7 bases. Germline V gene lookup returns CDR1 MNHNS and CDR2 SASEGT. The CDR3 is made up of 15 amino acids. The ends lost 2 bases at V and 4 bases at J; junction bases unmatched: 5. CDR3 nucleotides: TGTGCCAGCAGTGAATCGGGGACAGAGAATCAGCCCCAGCATTTT. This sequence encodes CASSESGTENQPQHF.

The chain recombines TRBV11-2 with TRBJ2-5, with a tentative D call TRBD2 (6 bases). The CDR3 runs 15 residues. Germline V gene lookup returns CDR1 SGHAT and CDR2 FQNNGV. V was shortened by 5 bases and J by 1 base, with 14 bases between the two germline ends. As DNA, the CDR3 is TGTGCCAGCAGCCCTTTCGCGGGACTCCAAGAGACCCAGTACTTC. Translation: CASSPFAGLQETQYF.

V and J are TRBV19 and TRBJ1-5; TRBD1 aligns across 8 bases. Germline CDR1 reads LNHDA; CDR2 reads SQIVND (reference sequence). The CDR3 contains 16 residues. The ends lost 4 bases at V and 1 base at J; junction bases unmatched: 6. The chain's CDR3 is CASSTFTGGSNQPQHF. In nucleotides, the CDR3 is TGTGCCAGTAGTACCTTTACAGGGGGAAGCAATCAGCCCCAGCATTTT.

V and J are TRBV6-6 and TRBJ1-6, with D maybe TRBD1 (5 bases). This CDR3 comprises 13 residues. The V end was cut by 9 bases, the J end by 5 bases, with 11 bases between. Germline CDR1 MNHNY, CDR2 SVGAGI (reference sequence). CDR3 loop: CASQGNNNSPLHF. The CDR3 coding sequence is TGTGCCAGTCAGGGTAATAATAATTCACCCCTCCACTTT.

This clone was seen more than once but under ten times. The CDR3 is CASSTTGTNYGYTF. The CDR3 DNA reads as TGTGCCAGCAGCACCACCGGGACTAACTATGGCTACACCTTC. The chain employs TRBV9 and TRBJ1-2, with D unclear. The CDR3 is 14 residues long. V lost 4 bases and J 0 bases, leaving 10 bases between the germline ends. Germline-derived CDR1 and CDR2 are SGDLS and YYNGEE.

CDR3 coding DNA: TGCAGCGTTCAACACCTCATGGATGGCTACACCTTC. This sequence encodes CSVQHLMDGYTF. The V gene is TRBV29-1, the J gene TRBJ1-2; no definite D call. The germline V gene has CDR1 SQVTM and CDR2 ANQGSEA. This CDR3 region has 12 residues. Trimming left V 5 bases short and J 6 bases short, with 13 bases between.